The 30 T cell receptor beta chains below come from one sample, sequenced in a study of cytomegalovirus exposure and HLA in healthy donors. PCR amplification relied on 60 Vbeta primers (plus 13 Jbeta primers). This table comes from immunoSEQ multiplex PCR, and its TCRdb copy is limited to in-frame clones, with some not included. The data contain 84,000 or so clones, about three quarters of them singletons. The sequenced material came from PBMCs. The origin of the receptors is a boy aged 10-17 years in good health and CMV-seronegative.

This clone was found a few times. The rearrangement uses TRBV2 and TRBJ2-5; D gene unclear. The CDR3 is 11 amino acids. V dropped 5 bases and J dropped 5 bases, with 6 bases sitting between them. Per germline, CDR1 SNHLY and CDR2 FYNNEI. Written as DNA, the CDR3 is TGTGCCAGCAGTCCTCGGGAGACCCAGTACTTC. Its protein product is CASSPRETQYF.

The V gene is TRBV7-2, the J gene TRBJ1-2; D may be TRBD1 (6 bases). The CDR3 extends over 13 amino acids. Trimming took off 5 bases at V and 1 base at J, with 8 bases between the two ends. The germline V gene encodes CDR1 SGHTA and CDR2 FQGNSA. CDR3 nucleotides: TGTGCCAGCAGCCTGGACAGTAACTATGGCTACACCTTC. This translates into CASSLDSNYGYTF.

This clone was picked up a small number of times. This sequence joins TRBV27 and TRBJ1-2; D perhaps matches TRBD1 (5 bases). V lost 6 bases and J 7 bases, leaving 15 bases between the germline ends. The CDR3 totals 13 residues. Germline V lookup: CDR1 MNHEY, CDR2 SMNVEV (reference sequence). CDR3 DNA sequence: TGTGCCAGCAGCCCCGTAGGGGTTAGTGGCTACACCTTC. Residues: CASSPVGVSGYTF.

This chain connects TRBV6-5 to TRBJ2-7; a weak D match, TRBD1 (6 bases). Germline loops: CDR1 MNHEY, CDR2 SVGAGI. V was cut by 0 bases and J by 4 bases, with 13 bases left in between. This CDR3 is built from 15 residues. CDR3 sequence: CASSYSIARGYEQYF. CDR3 in DNA: TGTGCCAGCAGTTACTCGATCGCCAGGGGTTACGAGCAGTACTTC.

The rearrangement links TRBV19 to TRBJ2-3; 9 bases agree with TRBD2. CDR1 and CDR2 (germline): LNHDA, SQIVND (reference sequence). The CDR3 sequence is 14 residues long. In nucleotides, the CDR3 is TGTGCTACGAAGGAGGGCGGGAGGGCAGATACGCAGTATTTT. Amino acids: CATKEGGRADTQYF.

The CDR3 loop reads CASSFERTGDQYF. CDR3 sequence (DNA): TGTGCCAGCAGCTTTGAAAGGACCGGGGACCAGTACTTC. The chain is built from TRBV7-9 and TRBJ2-5, with D tentatively TRBD2 (5 bases). The V end was cut by 3 bases, the J end by 10 bases, with 15 bases between. From germline, CDR1 is SEHNR and CDR2 FQNEAQ (reference sequence). CDR3 size: 13 residues.

This clone was recorded once. The V call is TRBV7-9, the J call TRBJ2-7; D is undetermined. Germline values: CDR1 SEHNR, CDR2 FQNEAQ (reference sequence). CDR3 size: 13 residues. V dropped 2 bases and J dropped 7 bases, with 12 bases sitting between them. Here the CDR3 DNA reads TGTGCCAGCAGCTTAAGAGGAGCGCGGGAGCAGTACTTC. Translation gives CASSLRGAREQYF.

The V gene is TRBV7-9, the J gene TRBJ2-7; possibly TRBD1 for D (5 bases). Trimming took off 4 bases at V and 0 bases at J, with 10 bases between the two ends. From germline, CDR1 is SEHNR and CDR2 FQNEAQ (reference sequence). The CDR3 is 14 amino acids. CDR3 region: CASSSTGISYEQYF. CDR3 bases: TGTGCCAGCAGCTCAACAGGAATCTCCTACGAGCAGTACTTC.

V gene TRBV6-5 combines with J gene TRBJ2-7, with D possibly TRBD1 on 5 matching bases. Per the germline V gene, CDR1 is MNHEY and CDR2 is SVGAGI. Trimming left V 5 bases short and J 7 bases short, with 12 bases between. The CDR3 has 12 amino acids. In DNA, the CDR3 is TGTGCCAGCAGTCCTGACAGTATTGAGCAGTACTTC. Translating it yields CASSPDSIEQYF.

This clone has just a few counts. This chain joins TRBV4-3 and TRBJ2-1; possible D gene TRBD2, 6 bases. Between the trimmed V and J ends, which lost 0 bases and 6 bases, there was a span of 15 bases. This CDR3 is 16 amino acids long. In germline, CDR1 is LGHNA, CDR2 YSLEER. The CDR3, as DNA: TGCGCCAGCAGCCAAGATCCCTCCGGGAGCGGCAATGAGCAGTTCTTC. Translating it yields CASSQDPSGSGNEQFF.

V usage is TRBV4-1 and J usage is TRBJ1-5, with D possibly TRBD1 on 5 matching bases. In germline, CDR1 is MGHRA, CDR2 YSYEKL. There are 15 residues in the CDR3. Trimming removed 3 bases at V and 6 bases at J, with 15 bases between. CDR3 amino acids: CASSQLHGGGQPQHF. Written as DNA, the CDR3 is TGCGCCAGCAGCCAGCTTCATGGGGGGGGTCAGCCCCAGCATTTT.

V and J are TRBV6-5 and TRBJ1-6; D gene ambiguous. CDR1 and CDR2 (germline): MNHEY, SVGAGI. The V end lost 5 bases, the J end lost 7 bases, and 12 bases lay between the germline ends. CDR3 size: 14 residues. The CDR3 nucleotides read TGTGCCAGCAGTAACGAACCGGGGAATTCACCCCTCCACTTT. Translation gives CASSNEPGNSPLHF.

The V and J genes are TRBV5-4 and TRBJ2-5, with unresolved D. Germline loops: CDR1 SGHNT, CDR2 YYREEE (reference sequence). Trimming took off 5 bases at V and 3 bases at J, with 11 bases between the two ends. There are 13 residues in the CDR3. CDR3 sequence (DNA): TGTGCCAGCAGGGAGCTCCTTAAAGAGACCCAGTACTTC. This translates into CASRELLKETQYF. Full variable domain (remainder filled in from reference TRBV5-4 and TRBJ2-5): ETGVTQSPTHLIKTRGQQVTLRCSSQSGHNTVSWYQQALGQGPQFIFQYYREEENGRGNFPPRFSGLQFPNYSSELNVNALELDDSALYLCASRELLKETQYFGPGTRLLVL.

This rearrangement joins TRBV7-2 to TRBJ1-1, with a possible D match to TRBD1 (6 bases). The CDR3 runs 16 residues. Trimming took off 5 bases at V and 0 bases at J, with 16 bases between the two ends. CDR1 SGHTA and CDR2 FQGNSA come from the germline V gene. DNA of the CDR3: TGTGCCAGCAGCCCAAGACAGGACCTAATGAACACTGAAGCTTTCTTT. This codes for CASSPRQDLMNTEAFF.

The chain recombines TRBV6-5 with TRBJ1-6; 9 nucleotides line up with TRBD1. The CDR3 is 14 amino acids. Germline V gives CDR1 MNHEY, CDR2 SVGAGI. V shed 2 bases, J shed 8 bases, and the junction held 1 base outside the gene matches. In DNA, the CDR3 is TGTGCCAGCAGTTACGGGACAGGGTATTCACCCCTCCACTTT. Translated: CASSYGTGYSPLHF.

The chain combines TRBV28 with TRBJ2-7, with D possibly being TRBD2 (5 bases). Germline V gives CDR1 MDHEN, CDR2 SYDVKM. V shed 4 bases and J shed 5 bases, with 12 bases lying between them. The CDR3 spans 13 residues. The CDR3 sequence is CASSSPGVDEQYF. The CDR3 nucleotides are TGTGCCAGCAGTTCGCCCGGGGTGGACGAGCAGTACTTC.

Here the CDR3 reads CAWNRGLNQPQHF. Here the CDR3 DNA reads TGTGCCTGGAACAGGGGGCTGAATCAGCCCCAGCATTTT. The rearrangement uses TRBV30 and TRBJ1-5, with 9 bases lining up with TRBD1. In germline, CDR1 is GTSNPN, CDR2 SVGIG (reference sequence). CDR3 length equals 13 residues. J lost 4 bases, V lost 4 bases, and 2 bases had no gene match.

The sample holds a few counts of this clone. The CDR3 coding sequence is TGTGCCAGCAGCTGGGGCAGTGAGAACACTGAAGCTTTCTTT. It encodes CASSWGSENTEAFF. The chain employs TRBV7-9 and TRBJ1-1; perhaps TRBD1 as D (5 bases). Trimming left V 4 bases short and J 1 base short, with 10 bases between. The germline V gene has CDR1 SEHNR and CDR2 FQNEAQ (reference sequence). The CDR3 runs to 14 residues.

The chain employs TRBV5-1 and TRBJ2-3, with D perhaps matching TRBD1 (6 bases). This CDR3 comprises 15 residues. Germline CDR1 reads SGHRS; CDR2 reads YFSETQ. V lost 0 bases to trimming and J lost 3 bases, with 11 bases between them. The CDR3 spells CASSLAGAGTDTQYF. The DNA for the CDR3 is TGCGCCAGCAGCTTGGCAGGGGCGGGTACAGATACGCAGTATTTT.

This chain connects TRBV7-3 to TRBJ1-1; weak D call: TRBD1 (5 bases). V shed 2 bases and J shed 5 bases, with 9 bases lying between them. The CDR3 runs 13 residues. CDR1 SGHTA and CDR2 FQGTGA come from the germline V gene. CDR3 residues: CASSLSGGTEAFF. As DNA, the CDR3 is TGTGCCAGCAGCTTATCGGGGGGAACTGAAGCTTTCTTT.

The chain is built from TRBV6-5 and TRBJ2-1; D remains unclear. The CDR3 sequence is 13 residues long. Germline values: CDR1 MNHEY, CDR2 SVGAGI. V was shortened by 4 bases and J by 2 bases, with 6 bases between the two germline ends. The CDR3 spells CASSLTAYNEQFF. DNA for the CDR3: TGTGCCAGCAGTTTGACTGCCTACAATGAGCAGTTCTTC.

The V gene is TRBV2, the J gene TRBJ2-2; maybe TRBD1 (6 bases). The CDR3 runs 15 residues. Between the trimmed V and J ends, which lost 4 bases and 1 base, there was a span of 10 bases. Germline loops: CDR1 SNHLY, CDR2 FYNNEI. The CDR3 nucleotides are TGTGCCAGCAGTGGACAGGCCTTGAACACCGGGGAGCTGTTTTTT. As protein: CASSGQALNTGELFF.

The rearrangement links TRBV6-5 to TRBJ2-2; D gene uncertain. V lost 5 bases, J lost 0 bases, and 10 bases lay in between. Germline-derived CDR1 and CDR2 are MNHEY and SVGAGI. This CDR3 is 15 amino acids long. As DNA, the CDR3 is TGTGCCAGCAGTCCCCGGCAGGCGAACACCGGGGAGCTGTTTTTT. It yields the protein CASSPRQANTGELFF.

This clone was detected only once. The chain links TRBV6-6 to TRBJ2-7; a weak D match, TRBD2 (6 bases). Germline V gene data show CDR1 as MNHNY and CDR2 as SVGAGI (reference sequence). The CDR3 loop spans 14 amino acids. V dropped 6 bases and J dropped 1 base, with 13 bases sitting between them. The CDR3 reads CASRLRDSSYEQYF. The CDR3 DNA is TGTGCCAGCAGGCTCCGGGACTCTTCCTACGAGCAGTACTTC.

The V gene is TRBV4-1, the J gene TRBJ1-4; D perhaps matches TRBD1 (5 bases). The CDR3 has 15 residues. The V gene's germline CDR1 is MGHRA and CDR2 YSYEKL. The V end lost 1 base, the J end lost 8 bases, and 14 bases lay between the germline ends. The CDR3 is CASSQVVQGGEKLFF. CDR3 sequence (DNA): TGCGCCAGCAGCCAAGTGGTTCAGGGAGGGGAAAAACTGTTTTTT.

This chain links TRBV30 with TRBJ1-5; no reliable D call. Between the trimmed V and J ends, which lost 0 bases and 2 bases, there was a span of 11 bases. The CDR3 loop spans 15 amino acids. Germline V gene lookup returns CDR1 GTSNPN and CDR2 SVGIG (reference sequence). CDR3 protein: CAWSVSGIGNQPQHF. CDR3 DNA sequence: TGTGCCTGGAGTGTATCCGGGATCGGCAATCAGCCCCAGCATTTT.

The chain uses TRBV10-3 and TRBJ2-7, with 7 bases aligning to TRBD2. Trimming removed 6 bases from V and 4 bases from J; junction bases left unmatched: 6. Germline V gene data show CDR1 as ENHRY and CDR2 as SYGVKD. The CDR3 totals 13 residues. The CDR3 here is CAIRASGAYEQYF. CDR3 coding DNA: TGTGCCATCAGGGCTAGCGGAGCTTACGAGCAGTACTTC.

The table lists this clone with a few counts. The chain recombines TRBV2 with TRBJ2-7, with no clear D. Germline V CDR1 and CDR2: SNHLY, FYNNEI. This CDR3 is built from 12 residues. V dropped 6 bases and J dropped 3 bases, with 9 bases sitting between them. The CDR3 DNA is TGTGCCAGCAGAACAACGTACTACGAGCAGTACTTC. Translation gives CASRTTYYEQYF.

This rearrangement joins TRBV27 to TRBJ1-5; D not certain. From germline, CDR1 is MNHEY and CDR2 SMNVEV (reference sequence). V lost 8 bases and J lost 7, with 6 bases in between. The CDR3 spans 10 residues. The DNA for the CDR3 is TGTGCCAGCGGCCTCCAGCCCCAGCATTTT. This sequence encodes CASGLQPQHF.

The V gene is TRBV19, the J gene TRBJ1-2; 7 nucleotides match TRBD1. Germline loops: CDR1 LNHDA, CDR2 SQIVND (reference sequence). Trimming removed 4 bases from V and 4 bases from J; junction bases left unmatched: 9. This CDR3 is 15 amino acids long. CDR3 protein: CASSTFRTGAYGYTF. The DNA of the CDR3 is TGTGCCAGTAGTACCTTCCGGACAGGCGCCTATGGCTACACCTTC.